Below are 15 T cell receptor beta chains sequenced from a single sample in a study of T cell responses to AZD1222 COVID-19 vaccine. The repertoire was sequenced with immunoSEQ multiplex PCR; TCRdb's copy has only in-frame clones and lacks some. In the table there are tens of thousands of clones, roughly 85% of which are singletons. Specimen: peripheral blood, collected on day 0 of AZD1222 vaccination. Receptors originate from an adult in good health.

This clone was counted a single time. The chain has TRBV3-1 (or the pseudogene TRBV3-2) and TRBJ1-1; D unclear. CDR1 is LGHDT, CDR2 YNNKEL, per germline (reference sequence). The CDR3 is 14 amino acids. V was pared by 0 bases and J by 1 base, with 6 bases between. The DNA of the CDR3 is TGTGCCAGCAGCCAAGATTGGCGGAACACTGAAGCTTTCTTT. It yields the protein CASSQDWRNTEAFF.

V and J are TRBV15 and TRBJ2-1; D perhaps matches TRBD2 (6 bases). Per germline, CDR1 LNHNV and CDR2 YYDKDF (reference sequence). V was trimmed by 0 bases and J by 0 bases, leaving 15 bases between them. The CDR3 spans 18 residues. Written as DNA, the CDR3 is TGTGCCACCAGCAGAGATGATCAAGCGGGCCTCTCCTACAATGAGCAGTTCTTC. Its translation: CATSRDDQAGLSYNEQFF.

This clone was seen just once. CDR3 residues: CASSLYGGPNTGELFF. In nucleotides, the CDR3 is TGCGCCAGCAGCTTGTACGGGGGGCCGAACACCGGGGAGCTGTTTTTT. V is TRBV5-1 and J is TRBJ2-2; a possible D gene is TRBD2 (7 bases). The CDR3 is 16 amino acids. Germline CDR1 SGHRS, CDR2 YFSETQ. V lost 1 base, J lost 0 bases, and 10 bases lay in between.

This chain connects TRBV7-3 to TRBJ1-2, with TRBD1 matching 9 bases. V shed 5 bases and J 4 bases; nucleotides not matched to a gene: 11. Germline assignment: CDR1 SGHTA and CDR2 FQGTGA. The CDR3 runs to 16 residues. CDR3 nucleotide sequence: TGTGCCAGCAGCCCAGGGGACAGGGCACTCAGCTATGGCTACACCTTC. Protein product: CASSPGDRALSYGYTF.

J is TRBJ2-7 and V is TRBV6-1; perhaps TRBD1 as D (8 bases). CDR3 size: 16 residues. V was clipped by 4 bases and J by 0 bases, with 16 bases between them. Germline V gene lookup returns CDR1 MNHNS and CDR2 SASEGT. CDR3 coding DNA: TGTGCCAGCAGTGTCGAACAGGGGGGGGGCTCCTACGAGCAGTACTTC. Translated: CASSVEQGGGSYEQYF.

The count of this clone is one. The rearrangement joins TRBV19 to TRBJ1-5; maybe TRBD1 (5 bases). Trimming stripped 3 bases from V and 4 bases from J, with 13 bases between. CDR1 and CDR2 (germline): LNHDA, SQIVND (reference sequence). This CDR3 comprises 15 residues. The DNA of the CDR3 is TGTGCCAGTAGTATGTACCGGGGCACTAATCAGCCCCAGCATTTT. Encoded protein: CASSMYRGTNQPQHF.

The chain recombines TRBV5-6 with TRBJ2-7; D is tentatively TRBD1 or TRBD2 (6 bases each). V lost 4 bases to trimming and J lost 3 bases, with 14 bases between them. The germline V gene has CDR1 SGHDT and CDR2 YYEEEE. The CDR3 runs to 14 residues. The CDR3 bases are TGTGCCAGCAGCGGCGGGGACACGTACTACGAGCAGTACTTC. Its protein is CASSGGDTYYEQYF.

This chain joins TRBV12-5 and TRBJ2-5; D is unclear. Trimming cost V 6 bases and J 5 bases, with 7 bases left between them. The germline V gene encodes CDR1 LGHNT and CDR2 FRNRAP. This CDR3 contains 11 residues. The CDR3 nucleotides read TGTGCTAGTGGGGATGGGGAGACCCAGTACTTC. Translated, it gives CASGDGETQYF. The full variable domain, completed using reference TRBV12-5 and TRBJ2-5, is DARVTQTPRHKVTEMGQEVTMRCQPILGHNTVFWYRQTMMQGLELLAYFRNRAPLDDSGMPKDRFSAEMPDATLATLKIQPSEPRDSAVYFCASGDGETQYFGPGTRLLVL.

The rearrangement links TRBV24-1 to TRBJ2-3, with a possible D match to TRBD1 (6 bases). The CDR3 runs to 15 residues. V gave up 3 bases and J gave up 2 bases, with 11 bases separating them. The germline gives CDR1 KGHDR, CDR2 SFDVKD. CDR3 sequence (DNA): TGTGCCACCAGTGATCGGACAGACTACACAGATACGCAGTATTTT. Translation gives CATSDRTDYTDTQYF.

The chain joins TRBV5-1 to TRBJ1-3; D ambiguous. The V and J ends lost 2 bases and 0 bases respectively, with 3 bases between them. Germline CDR1 and CDR2: SGHRS and YFSETQ. This CDR3 comprises 13 residues. The CDR3 here is CASSLNSGNTIYF. As DNA, the CDR3 is TGCGCCAGCAGCTTAAACTCTGGAAACACCATATATTTT.

The chain combines TRBV19 with TRBJ1-5; no clear D gene. The germline V gene encodes CDR1 LNHDA and CDR2 SQIVND (reference sequence). There are 13 residues in the CDR3. The V gene lost 4 bases and the J gene lost 0 bases, with 4 bases spanning the gap. The CDR3 sequence is CASSSVSNQPQHF. In DNA, the CDR3 is TGTGCCAGTAGTAGCGTTAGCAATCAGCCCCAGCATTTT.

Here the CDR3 DNA reads TGCGCCAGCAGCCAAGAGGGAGCCCGGGGGAGGAAAGTAAAGAACTATGGCTACACCTTC. This encodes CASSQEGARGRKVKNYGYTF. V usage is TRBV4-1 and J usage is TRBJ1-2, with a tentative D call TRBD1 (5 bases). The germline V gene encodes CDR1 MGHRA and CDR2 YSYEKL. V lost 0 bases and J lost 2, with 25 bases in between. The CDR3 is 20 residues long.

This clone was detected only once. The rearrangement links TRBV5-1 to TRBJ2-2, with 8 bases aligning to TRBD1. CDR3 length: 16 residues. The germline gives CDR1 SGHRS, CDR2 YFSETQ. The J segment lost 0 bases and the V segment lost 4 bases, leaving 5 bases of the junction unmatched. The CDR3: CASSNLQGANTGELFF. As DNA, the CDR3 is TGCGCCAGCAGCAACTTACAGGGGGCGAACACCGGGGAGCTGTTTTTT.

CDR3 DNA: TGCAGCGTTGTTGGGGGCGATGGGGAGCTGTTTTTT. Translating gives CSVVGGDGELFF. The chain links TRBV29-1 to TRBJ2-2; TRBD1 is a possible D gene (6 bases). The V end lost 4 bases, the J end lost 8 bases, and 11 bases lay between the germline ends. This CDR3 contains 12 residues. Germline CDR1 SQVTM, CDR2 ANQGSEA.

The CDR3 coding sequence is TGTGCTAGTGGTGCCACGGCATTTCGCCAAGAGACCCAGTACTTC. Protein: CASGATAFRQETQYF. This chain uses TRBV12-5 with TRBJ2-5, with D unclear. The CDR3 spans 15 residues. The germline V gene encodes CDR1 LGHNT and CDR2 FRNRAP. V lost 5 bases, J lost 1 base, and 14 bases lay in between.